This T cell receptor beta chain emerged from a study of T cells in narcolepsy. Assay used: immunoSEQ multiplex PCR; TCRdb lists only in-frame clones, some missing. The sample shows approximately 32,000 clones, roughly 90% of them seen only once. Findings and caveats of the study: Some memory CD4+ repertoires had no autoreactive clone sequences. Autoreactive clonotypes reportedly recurred in blood of same and different patients, not controls.

Trimming stripped 4 bases from V and 7 bases from J, with 6 bases between. Germline V gene sequence: CDR1 SGHTA, CDR2 FQGTGA. This CDR3 comprises 11 residues. About this clone: Its antigen is still unknown.

The sequenced material came from CD45RA- memory CD4+ T cells from PBMCs. This clonotype was obtained from a human donor with narcolepsy. The rearrangement joins TRBV7-3 to TRBJ2-3; TRBD2 is a possible D gene (5 bases). CDR3 in amino acids: CASSSGNTQYF. CDR3 coding DNA: TGTGCCAGCAGCTCGGGGAATACGCAGTATTTT.